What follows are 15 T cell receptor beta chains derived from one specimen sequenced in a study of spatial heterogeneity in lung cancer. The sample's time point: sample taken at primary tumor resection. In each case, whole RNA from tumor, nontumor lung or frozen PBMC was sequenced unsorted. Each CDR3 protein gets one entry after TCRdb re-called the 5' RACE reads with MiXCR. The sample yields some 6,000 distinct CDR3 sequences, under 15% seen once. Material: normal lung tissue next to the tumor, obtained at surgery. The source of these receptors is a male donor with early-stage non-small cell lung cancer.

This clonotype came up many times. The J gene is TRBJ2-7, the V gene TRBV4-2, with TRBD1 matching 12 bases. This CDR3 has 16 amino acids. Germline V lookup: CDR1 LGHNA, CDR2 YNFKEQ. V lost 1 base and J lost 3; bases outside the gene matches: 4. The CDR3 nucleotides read TGTGCCAGCAGCCAAGCGGGACAGGGGGCTAGCTACGAGCAGTACTTC. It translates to CASSQAGQGASYEQYF.

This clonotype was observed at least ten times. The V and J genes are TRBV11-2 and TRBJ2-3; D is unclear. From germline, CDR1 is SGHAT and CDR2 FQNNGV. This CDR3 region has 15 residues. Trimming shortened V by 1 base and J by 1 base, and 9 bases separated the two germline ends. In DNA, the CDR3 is TGTGCCAGCAGCTTAGGGTCTGCGGGCACAGATACGCAGTATTTT. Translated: CASSLGSAGTDTQYF.

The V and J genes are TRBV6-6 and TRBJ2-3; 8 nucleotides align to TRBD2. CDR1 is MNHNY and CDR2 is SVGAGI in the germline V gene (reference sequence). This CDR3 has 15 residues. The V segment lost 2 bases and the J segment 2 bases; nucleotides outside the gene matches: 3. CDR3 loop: CASSYKRGNTDTQYF. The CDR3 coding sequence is TGTGCCAGCAGTTACAAGCGGGGGAACACAGATACGCAGTATTTT.

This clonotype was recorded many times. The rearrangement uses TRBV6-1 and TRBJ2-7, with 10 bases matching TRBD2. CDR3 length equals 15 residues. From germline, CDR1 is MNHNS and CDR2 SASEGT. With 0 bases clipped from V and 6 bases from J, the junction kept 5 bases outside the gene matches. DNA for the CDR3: TGTGCCAGCAGTGAAGCGGCTAGCGGGAGAGGCGAGCAGTACTTC. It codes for CASSEAASGRGEQYF.

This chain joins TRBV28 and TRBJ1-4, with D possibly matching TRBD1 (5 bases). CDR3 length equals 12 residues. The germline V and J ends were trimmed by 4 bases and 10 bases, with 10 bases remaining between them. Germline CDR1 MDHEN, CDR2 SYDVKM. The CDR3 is CASSSPGRKLFF. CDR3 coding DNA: TGTGCCAGCAGTTCTCCGGGACGAAAACTGTTTTTT.

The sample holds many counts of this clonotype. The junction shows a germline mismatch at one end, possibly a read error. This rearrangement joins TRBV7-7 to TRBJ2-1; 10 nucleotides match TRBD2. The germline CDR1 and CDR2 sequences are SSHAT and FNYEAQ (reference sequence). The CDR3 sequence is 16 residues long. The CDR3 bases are TGTGCTAGCAGCTTAGATCGAGCGGGAGGGAACAATGAGCAGTTCTTC. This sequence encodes CASSLDRAGGNNEQFF.

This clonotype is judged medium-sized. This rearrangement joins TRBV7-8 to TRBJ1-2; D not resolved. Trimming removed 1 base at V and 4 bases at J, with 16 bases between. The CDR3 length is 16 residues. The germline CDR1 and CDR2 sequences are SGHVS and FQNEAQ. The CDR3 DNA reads TGTGCCAGCAGCTTAGATTCTAGCGGGTCCTTCTATGGCTACACCTTC. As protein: CASSLDSSGSFYGYTF.

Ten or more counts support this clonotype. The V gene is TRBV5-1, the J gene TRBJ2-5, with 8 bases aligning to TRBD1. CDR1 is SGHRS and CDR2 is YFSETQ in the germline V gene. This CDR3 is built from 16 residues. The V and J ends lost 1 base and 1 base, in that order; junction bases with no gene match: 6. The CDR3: CASSLKAGQVQETQYF. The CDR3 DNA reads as TGCGCCAGCAGCTTGAAGGCGGGACAGGTCCAAGAGACCCAGTACTTC.

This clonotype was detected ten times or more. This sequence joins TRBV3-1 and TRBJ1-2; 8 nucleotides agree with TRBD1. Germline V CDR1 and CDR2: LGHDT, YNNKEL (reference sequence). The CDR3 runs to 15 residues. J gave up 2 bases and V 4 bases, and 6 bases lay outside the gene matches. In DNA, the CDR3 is TGTGCCAGCAGCCCTACAGGGGGAAGCAACTATGGCTACACCTTC. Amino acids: CASSPTGGSNYGYTF.

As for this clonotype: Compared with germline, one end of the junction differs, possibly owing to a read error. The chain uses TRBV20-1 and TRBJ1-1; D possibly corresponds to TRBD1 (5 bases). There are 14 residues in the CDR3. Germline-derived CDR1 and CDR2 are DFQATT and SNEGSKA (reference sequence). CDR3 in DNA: TGCAGTGCTGGAGAGGCAGGGAGGAACACTGAAGCTTTCTTT. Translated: CSAGEAGRNTEAFF.

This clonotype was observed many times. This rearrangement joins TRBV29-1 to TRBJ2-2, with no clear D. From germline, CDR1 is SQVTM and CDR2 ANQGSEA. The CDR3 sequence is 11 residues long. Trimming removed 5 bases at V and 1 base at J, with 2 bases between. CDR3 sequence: CSVKNTGELFF. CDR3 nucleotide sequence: TGCAGCGTTAAGAACACCGGGGAGCTGTTTTTT.

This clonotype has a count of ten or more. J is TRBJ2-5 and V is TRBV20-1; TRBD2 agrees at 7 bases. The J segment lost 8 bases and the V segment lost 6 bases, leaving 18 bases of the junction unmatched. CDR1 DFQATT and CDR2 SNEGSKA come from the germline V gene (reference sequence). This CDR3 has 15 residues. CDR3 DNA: TGCAGTGCCCTTAGGGGTCTAGCGGATGGAGATACCCAGTACTTC. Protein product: CSALRGLADGDTQYF.

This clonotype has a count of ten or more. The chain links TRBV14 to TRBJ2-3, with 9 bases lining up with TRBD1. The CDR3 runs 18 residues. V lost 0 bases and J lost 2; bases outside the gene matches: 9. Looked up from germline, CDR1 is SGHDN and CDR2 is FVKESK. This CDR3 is CASSQDNRGTGFTDTQYF. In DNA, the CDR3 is TGTGCCAGCAGCCAAGATAATCGAGGGACAGGGTTCACAGATACGCAGTATTTT.

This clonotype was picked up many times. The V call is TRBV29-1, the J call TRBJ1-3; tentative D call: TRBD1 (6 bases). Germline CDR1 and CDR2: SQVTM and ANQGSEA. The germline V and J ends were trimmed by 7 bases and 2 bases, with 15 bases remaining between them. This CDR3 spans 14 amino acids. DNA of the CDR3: TGCAGCGCCAAAAGACAGGATCCTGGAAACACCATATATTTT. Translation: CSAKRQDPGNTIYF. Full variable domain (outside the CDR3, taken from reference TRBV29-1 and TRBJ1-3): SAVISQKPSRDICQRGTSLTIQCQVDSQVTMMFWYRQQPGQSLTLIATANQGSEATYESGFVIDKFPISRPNLTFSTLTVSNMSPEDSSIYLCSAKRQDPGNTIYFGEGSWLTVV.

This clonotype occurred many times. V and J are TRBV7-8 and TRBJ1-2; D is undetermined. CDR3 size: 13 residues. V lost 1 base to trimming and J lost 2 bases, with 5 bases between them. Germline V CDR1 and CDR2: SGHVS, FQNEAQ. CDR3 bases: TGTGCCAGCAGCTTAGACTTAAACTATGGCTACACCTTC. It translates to CASSLDLNYGYTF.